Sequencing of this TCR beta chain was carried out in a study of blood T cell repertoires in COVID-19. The CDR3 spans 16 residues. V gave up 1 base and J gave up 4 bases; unmatched junction bases: 4. Looked up from germline, CDR1 is LGHNT and CDR2 is FRNRAP. Per the original data handling: Amplifying reference gene primers gave estimates of nucleated cell counts. Produced via immunoSEQ multiplex PCR; TCRdb's table is partial and in-frame only. The V and J calls and clone size are taken from that table; D and trimming were inferred from the DNA. The sample records about 32,000 clones, approximately 91% being singletons.

The sequence came from a man aged 55-75 years with acute or convalescent COVID-19. The material sequenced was peripheral blood. V is TRBV12-5 and J is TRBJ2-1; 10 bases map to TRBD2. The CDR3 region has the DNA TGTGCTAGTGGTTTGGCACTACTAGCGGGGTACAATGAGCAGTTCTTC. It is translated as CASGLALLAGYNEQFF.